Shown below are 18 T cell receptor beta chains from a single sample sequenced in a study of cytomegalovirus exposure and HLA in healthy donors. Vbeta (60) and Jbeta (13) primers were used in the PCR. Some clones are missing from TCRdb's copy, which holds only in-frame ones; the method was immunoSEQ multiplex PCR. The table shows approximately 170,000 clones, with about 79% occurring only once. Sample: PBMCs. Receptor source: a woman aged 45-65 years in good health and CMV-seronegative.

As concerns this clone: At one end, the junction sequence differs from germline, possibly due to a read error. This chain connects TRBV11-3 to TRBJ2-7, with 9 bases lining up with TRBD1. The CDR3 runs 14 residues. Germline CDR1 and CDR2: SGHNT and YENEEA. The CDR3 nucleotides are TGTGCCAGCAGCACGGACAGGGGCTCCCACGAGCAGTACTTC. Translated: CASSTDRGSHEQYF.

CDR3 in DNA: TGTGCCAGCAGTTACTTGGCGGGCGGATCCAATGAGCAGTTCTTC. This translates into CASSYLAGGSNEQFF. The chain links TRBV6-6 to TRBJ2-1; D is perhaps TRBD2 (5 bases). V lost 1 base to trimming and J lost 6 bases, with 13 bases between them. This CDR3 region has 15 residues. Per germline, CDR1 MNHNY and CDR2 SVGAGI (reference sequence).

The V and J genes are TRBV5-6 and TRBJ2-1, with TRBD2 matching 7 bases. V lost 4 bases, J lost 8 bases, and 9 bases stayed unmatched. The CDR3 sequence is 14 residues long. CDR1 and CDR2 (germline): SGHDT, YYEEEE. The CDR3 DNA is TGTGCCAGCAGCCAGCTAGCGGTGACCTATGAGCAGTTCTTC. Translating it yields CASSQLAVTYEQFF.

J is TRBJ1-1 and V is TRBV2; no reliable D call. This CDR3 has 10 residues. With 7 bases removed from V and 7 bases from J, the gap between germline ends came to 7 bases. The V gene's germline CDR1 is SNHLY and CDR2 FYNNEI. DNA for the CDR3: TGTGCCAGCAACGGGATTGAAGCTTTCTTT. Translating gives CASNGIEAFF. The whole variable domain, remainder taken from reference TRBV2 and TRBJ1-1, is EPEVTQTPSHQVTQMGQEVILRCVPISNHLYFYWYRQILGQKVEFLVSFYNNEISEKSEIFDDQFSVERPDGSNFTLKIRSTKLEDSAMYFCASNGIEAFFGQGTRLTVV.

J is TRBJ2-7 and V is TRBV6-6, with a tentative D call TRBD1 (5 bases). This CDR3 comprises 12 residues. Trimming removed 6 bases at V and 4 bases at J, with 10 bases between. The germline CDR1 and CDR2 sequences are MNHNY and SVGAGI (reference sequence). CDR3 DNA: TGTGCCAGCAGCAGGGATTTGTACGAGCAGTACTTC. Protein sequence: CASSRDLYEQYF.

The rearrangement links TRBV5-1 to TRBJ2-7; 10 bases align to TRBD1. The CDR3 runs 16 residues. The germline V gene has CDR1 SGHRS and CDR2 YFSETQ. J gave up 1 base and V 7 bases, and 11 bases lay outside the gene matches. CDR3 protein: CASLGQGVNRSYEQYF. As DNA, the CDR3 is TGCGCCAGCCTAGGACAGGGGGTAAATAGGTCCTACGAGCAGTACTTC.

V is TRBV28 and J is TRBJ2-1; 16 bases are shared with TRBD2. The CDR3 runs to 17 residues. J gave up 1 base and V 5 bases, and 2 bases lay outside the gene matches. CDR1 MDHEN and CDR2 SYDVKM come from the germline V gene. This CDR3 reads CASSGGLAGGSYNEQFF. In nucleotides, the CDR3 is TGTGCCAGCAGTGGGGGACTAGCGGGAGGGTCCTACAATGAGCAGTTCTTC.

This CDR3 is CASSTRQGGNSPLHF. The CDR3, as DNA: TGTGCCAGTAGTACCCGACAGGGTGGGAATTCACCCCTCCACTTT. The J gene is TRBJ1-6, the V gene TRBV19; TRBD1 aligns across 7 bases. Per germline, CDR1 LNHDA and CDR2 SQIVND (reference sequence). Trimming at V came to 4 bases and at J to 7 bases, leaving 7 bases not matched to a gene. This CDR3 contains 15 residues.

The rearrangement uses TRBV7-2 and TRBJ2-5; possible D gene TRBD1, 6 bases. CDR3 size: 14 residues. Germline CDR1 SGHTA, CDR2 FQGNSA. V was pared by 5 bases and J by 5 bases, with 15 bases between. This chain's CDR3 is CASSPWGPFETQYF. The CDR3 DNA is TGTGCCAGCAGCCCTTGGGGGCCTTTTGAGACCCAGTACTTC.

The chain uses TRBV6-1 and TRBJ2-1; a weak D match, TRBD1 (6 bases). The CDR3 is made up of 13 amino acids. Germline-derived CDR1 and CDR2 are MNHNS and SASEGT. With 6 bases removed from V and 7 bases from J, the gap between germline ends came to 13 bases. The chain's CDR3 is CASRTGLGNEQFF. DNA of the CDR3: TGTGCCAGCAGAACAGGGTTGGGTAATGAGCAGTTCTTC.

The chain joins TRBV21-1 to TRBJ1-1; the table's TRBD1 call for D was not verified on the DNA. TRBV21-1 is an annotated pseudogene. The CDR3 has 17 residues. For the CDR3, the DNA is TGTGCCAGCACCCGAGGAGGGGGACAGGGGGTGAACACTGAAGCTTTCTTT. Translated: CASTRGGGQGVNTEAFF.

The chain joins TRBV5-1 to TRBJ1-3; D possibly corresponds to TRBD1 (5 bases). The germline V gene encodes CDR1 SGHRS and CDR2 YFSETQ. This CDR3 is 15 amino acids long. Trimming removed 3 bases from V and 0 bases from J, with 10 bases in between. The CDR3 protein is CASSWSGGSGNTIYF. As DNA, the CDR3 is TGCGCCAGCAGCTGGTCCGGGGGCTCTGGAAACACCATATATTTT.

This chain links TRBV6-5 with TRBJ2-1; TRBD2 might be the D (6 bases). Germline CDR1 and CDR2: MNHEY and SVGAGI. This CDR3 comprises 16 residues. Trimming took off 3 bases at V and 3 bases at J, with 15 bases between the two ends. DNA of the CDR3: TGTGCCAGCAGTTATTTAGCTGGGGGAGGCTACAATGAGCAGTTCTTC. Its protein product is CASSYLAGGGYNEQFF.

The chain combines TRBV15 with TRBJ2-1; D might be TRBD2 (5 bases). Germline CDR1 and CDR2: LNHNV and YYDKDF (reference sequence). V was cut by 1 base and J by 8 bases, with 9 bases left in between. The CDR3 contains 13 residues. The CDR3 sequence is CATSRGGSYEQFF. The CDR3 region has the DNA TGTGCCACCAGCAGAGGCGGGTCGTATGAGCAGTTCTTC.

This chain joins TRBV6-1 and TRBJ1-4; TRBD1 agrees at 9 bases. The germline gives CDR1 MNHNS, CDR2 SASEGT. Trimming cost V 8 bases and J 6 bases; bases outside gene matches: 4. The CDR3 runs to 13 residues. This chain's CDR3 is CASGRDRDEKLFF. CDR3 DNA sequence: TGTGCCAGCGGCCGGGACAGGGATGAAAAACTGTTTTTT.

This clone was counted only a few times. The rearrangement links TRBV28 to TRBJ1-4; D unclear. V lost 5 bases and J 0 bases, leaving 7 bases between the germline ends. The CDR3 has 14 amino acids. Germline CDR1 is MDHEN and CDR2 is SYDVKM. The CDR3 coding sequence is TGTGCCAGCAGTAATCCCGCAACTAATGAAAAACTGTTTTTT. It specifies CASSNPATNEKLFF.

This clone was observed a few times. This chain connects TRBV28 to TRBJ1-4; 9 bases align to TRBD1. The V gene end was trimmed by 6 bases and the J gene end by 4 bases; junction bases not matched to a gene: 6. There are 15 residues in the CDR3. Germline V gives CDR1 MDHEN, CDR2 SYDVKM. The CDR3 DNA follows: TGTGCCAGCAGCGTACAGGGGGCAAATAATGAAAAACTGTTTTTT. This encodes CASSVQGANNEKLFF.

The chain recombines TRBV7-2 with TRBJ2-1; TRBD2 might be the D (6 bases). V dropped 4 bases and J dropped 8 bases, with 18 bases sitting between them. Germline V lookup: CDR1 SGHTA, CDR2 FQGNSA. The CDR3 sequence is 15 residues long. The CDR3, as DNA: TGTGCCAGCAGCTGGGGCTATCGGGAGAATGATGAGCAGTTCTTC. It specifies CASSWGYRENDEQFF.